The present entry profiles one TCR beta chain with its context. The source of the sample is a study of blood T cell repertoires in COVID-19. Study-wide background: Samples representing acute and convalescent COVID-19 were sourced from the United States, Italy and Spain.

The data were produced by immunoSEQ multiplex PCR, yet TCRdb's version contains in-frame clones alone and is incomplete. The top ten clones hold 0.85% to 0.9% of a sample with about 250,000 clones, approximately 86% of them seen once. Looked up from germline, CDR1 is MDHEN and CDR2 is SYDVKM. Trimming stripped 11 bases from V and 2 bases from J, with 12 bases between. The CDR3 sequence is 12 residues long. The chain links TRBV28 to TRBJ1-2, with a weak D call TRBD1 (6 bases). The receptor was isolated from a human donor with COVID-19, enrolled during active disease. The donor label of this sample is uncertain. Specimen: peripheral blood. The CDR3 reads CAHGGANYGYTF. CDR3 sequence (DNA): TGTGCCCACGGGGGGGCGAACTATGGCTACACCTTC.